This record covers a single T cell receptor (beta chain). Its antigen is unidentified. This sample was taken from a study of cytomegalovirus exposure and HLA in healthy donors. The study's findings and limits: TCR beta sequences reportedly predicted the HLA-A and HLA-B alleles of most subjects accurately. Researchers counted around 170 TCR beta chains as cytomegalovirus-associated.

The CDR3 covers 13 residues. With 1 base removed from V and 4 bases from J, the gap between germline ends came to 7 bases. Germline CDR1 is SGHTA and CDR2 is FQGNSA. The study ran its PCR with 60 Vbeta and 13 Jbeta primers. TCRdb's table, derived via immunoSEQ multiplex PCR, lists solely in-frame clones and lacks some. Recorded for this sample: around 140,000 clones. The rearrangement uses TRBV7-2 and TRBJ1-2; D unclear. Specimen: PBMCs. This sequence originates from a woman aged 40 to 50 in good health and CMV-seronegative. In DNA, the CDR3 is TGTGCCAGCAGCTTAGAACGGGTCTATGGCTACACCTTC. As protein: CASSLERVYGYTF.